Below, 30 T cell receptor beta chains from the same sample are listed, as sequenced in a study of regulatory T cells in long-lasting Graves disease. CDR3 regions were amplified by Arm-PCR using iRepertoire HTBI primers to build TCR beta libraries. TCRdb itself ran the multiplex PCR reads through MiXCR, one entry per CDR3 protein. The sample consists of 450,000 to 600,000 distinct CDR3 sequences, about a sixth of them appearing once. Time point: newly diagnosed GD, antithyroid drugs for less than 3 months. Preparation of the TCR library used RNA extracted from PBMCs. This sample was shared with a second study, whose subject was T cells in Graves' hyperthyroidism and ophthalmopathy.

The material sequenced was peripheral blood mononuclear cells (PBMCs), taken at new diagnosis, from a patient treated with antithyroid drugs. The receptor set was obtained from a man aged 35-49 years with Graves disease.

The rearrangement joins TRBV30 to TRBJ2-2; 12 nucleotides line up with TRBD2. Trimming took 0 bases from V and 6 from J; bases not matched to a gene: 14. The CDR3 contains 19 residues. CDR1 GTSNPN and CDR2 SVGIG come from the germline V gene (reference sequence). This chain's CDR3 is CAWSVPSSGRAAVSGELFF. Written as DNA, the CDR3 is TGTGCCTGGAGTGTACCGTCTAGCGGGAGGGCCGCGGTATCCGGGGAGCTGTTTTTT.

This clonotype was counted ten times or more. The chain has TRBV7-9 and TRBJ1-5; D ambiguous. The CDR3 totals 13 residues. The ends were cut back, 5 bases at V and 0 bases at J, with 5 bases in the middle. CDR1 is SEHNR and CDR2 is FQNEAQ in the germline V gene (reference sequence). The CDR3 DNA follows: TGTGCCAGCAGCGTATATAGCAATCAGCCCCAGCATTTT. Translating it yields CASSVYSNQPQHF.

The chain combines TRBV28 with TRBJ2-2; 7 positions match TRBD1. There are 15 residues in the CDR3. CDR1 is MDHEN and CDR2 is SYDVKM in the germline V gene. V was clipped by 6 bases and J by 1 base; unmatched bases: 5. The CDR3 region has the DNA TGTGCCAGCAGCCCCCCAGGGGGGAACACCGGGGAGCTGTTTTTT. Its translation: CASSPPGGNTGELFF.

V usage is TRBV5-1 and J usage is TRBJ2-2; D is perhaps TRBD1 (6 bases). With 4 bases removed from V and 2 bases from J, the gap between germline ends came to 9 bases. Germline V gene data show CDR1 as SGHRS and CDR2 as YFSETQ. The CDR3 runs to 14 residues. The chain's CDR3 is CASSKDSNTGELFF. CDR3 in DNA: TGCGCCAGCAGCAAGGACAGTAACACCGGGGAGCTGTTTTTT.

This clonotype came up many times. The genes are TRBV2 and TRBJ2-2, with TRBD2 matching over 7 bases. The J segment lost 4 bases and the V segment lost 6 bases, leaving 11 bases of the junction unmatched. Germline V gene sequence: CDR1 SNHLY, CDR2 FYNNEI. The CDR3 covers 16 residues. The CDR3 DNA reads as TGTGCCAGCAGGGCGTTAACTAGCGCCCTCACCGGGGAGCTGTTTTTT. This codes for CASRALTSALTGELFF.

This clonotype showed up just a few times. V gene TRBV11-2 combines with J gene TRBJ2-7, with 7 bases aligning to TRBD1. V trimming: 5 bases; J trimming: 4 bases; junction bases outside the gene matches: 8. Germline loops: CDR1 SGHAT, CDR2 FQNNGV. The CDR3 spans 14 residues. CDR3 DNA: TGTGCCAGCAGCAGTTCAGGGGGATTTTACGAGCAGTACTTC. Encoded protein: CASSSSGGFYEQYF. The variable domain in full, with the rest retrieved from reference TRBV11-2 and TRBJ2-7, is EAGVAQSPRYKIIEKRQSVAFWCNPISGHATLYWYQQILGQGPKLLIQFQNNGVVDDSQLPKDRFSAERLKGVDSTLKIQPAKLEDSAVYLCASSSSGGFYEQYFGPGTRLTVT.

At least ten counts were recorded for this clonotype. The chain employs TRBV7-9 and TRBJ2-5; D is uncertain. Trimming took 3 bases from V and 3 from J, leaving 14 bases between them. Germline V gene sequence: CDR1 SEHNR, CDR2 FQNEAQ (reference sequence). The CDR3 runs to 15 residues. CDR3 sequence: CASSFLSVREETQYF. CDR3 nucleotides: TGTGCCAGCAGCTTCTTAAGCGTGAGAGAAGAGACCCAGTACTTC. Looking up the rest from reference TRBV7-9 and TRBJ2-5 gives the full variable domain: DTGVSQNPRHKITKRGQNVTFRCDPISEHNRLYWYRQTLGQGPEFLTYFQNEAQLEKSRLLSDRFSAERPKGSFSTLEIQRTEQGDSAMYLCASSFLSVREETQYFGPGTRLLVL.

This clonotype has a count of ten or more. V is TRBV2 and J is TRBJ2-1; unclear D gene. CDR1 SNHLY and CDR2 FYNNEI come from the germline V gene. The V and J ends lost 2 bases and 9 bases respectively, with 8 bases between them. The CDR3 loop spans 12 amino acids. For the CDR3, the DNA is TGTGCCAGCAGTGAATCGGGTGTTGAGCAGTTCTTC. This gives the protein CASSESGVEQFF.

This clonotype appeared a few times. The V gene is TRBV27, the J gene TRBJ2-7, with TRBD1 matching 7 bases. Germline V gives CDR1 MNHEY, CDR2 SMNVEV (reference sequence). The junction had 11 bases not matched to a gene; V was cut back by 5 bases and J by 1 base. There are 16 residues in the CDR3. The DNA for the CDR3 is TGTGCCAGCAGTAGGGGTACCGGGACAGATTCCTACGAGCAGTACTTC. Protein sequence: CASSRGTGTDSYEQYF.

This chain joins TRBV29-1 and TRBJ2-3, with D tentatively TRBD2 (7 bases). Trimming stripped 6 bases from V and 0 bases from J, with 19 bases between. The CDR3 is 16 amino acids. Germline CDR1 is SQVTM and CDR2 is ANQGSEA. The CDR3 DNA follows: TGCAGCGTGAGGGGGGGTGGATCGGCAAGCACAGATACGCAGTATTTT. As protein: CSVRGGGSASTDTQYF.

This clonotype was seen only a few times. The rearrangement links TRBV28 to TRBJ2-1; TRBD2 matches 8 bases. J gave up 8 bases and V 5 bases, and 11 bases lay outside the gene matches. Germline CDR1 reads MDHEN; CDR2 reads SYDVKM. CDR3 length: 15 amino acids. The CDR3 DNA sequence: TGTGCCAGCAGTCTAGCTGGGACTAGTGTCCATGAGCAGTTCTTC. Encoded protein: CASSLAGTSVHEQFF.

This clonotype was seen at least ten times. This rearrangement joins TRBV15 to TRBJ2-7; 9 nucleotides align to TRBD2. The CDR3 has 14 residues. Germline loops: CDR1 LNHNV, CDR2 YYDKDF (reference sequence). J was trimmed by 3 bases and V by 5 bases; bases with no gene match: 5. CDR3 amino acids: CATSLAGRSYEQYF. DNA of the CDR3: TGTGCCACCAGCCTAGCGGGACGCAGCTACGAGCAGTACTTC.

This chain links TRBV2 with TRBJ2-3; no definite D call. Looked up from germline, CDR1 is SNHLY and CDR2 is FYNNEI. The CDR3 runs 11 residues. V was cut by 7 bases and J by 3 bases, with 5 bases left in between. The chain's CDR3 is CASMKTDTQYF. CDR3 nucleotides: TGTGCCAGCATGAAAACAGATACGCAGTATTTT.

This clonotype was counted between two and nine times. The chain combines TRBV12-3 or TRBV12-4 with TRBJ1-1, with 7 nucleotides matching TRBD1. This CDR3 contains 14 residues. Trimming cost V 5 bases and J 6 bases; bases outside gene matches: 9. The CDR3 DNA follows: TGTGCCAGCAGTCGACAGGGCTCGGGGTCTGAAGCTTTCTTT. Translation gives CASSRQGSGSEAFF.

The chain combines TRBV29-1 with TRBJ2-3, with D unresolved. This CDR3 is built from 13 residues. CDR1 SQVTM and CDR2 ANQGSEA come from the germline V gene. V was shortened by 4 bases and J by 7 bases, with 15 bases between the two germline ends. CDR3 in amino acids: CSVVRESRNTQYF. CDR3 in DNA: TGCAGCGTTGTAAGAGAGTCGAGAAATACGCAGTATTTT.

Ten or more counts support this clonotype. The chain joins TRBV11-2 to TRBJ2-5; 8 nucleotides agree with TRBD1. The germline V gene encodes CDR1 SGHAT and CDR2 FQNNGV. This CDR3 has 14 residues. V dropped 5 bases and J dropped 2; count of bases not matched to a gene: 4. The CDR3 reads CASSTYRGQETQYF. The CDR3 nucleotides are TGTGCCAGCAGCACCTACAGGGGGCAAGAGACCCAGTACTTC. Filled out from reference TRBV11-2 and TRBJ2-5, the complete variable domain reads EAGVAQSPRYKIIEKRQSVAFWCNPISGHATLYWYQQILGQGPKLLIQFQNNGVVDDSQLPKDRFSAERLKGVDSTLKIQPAKLEDSAVYLCASSTYRGQETQYFGPGTRLLVL.

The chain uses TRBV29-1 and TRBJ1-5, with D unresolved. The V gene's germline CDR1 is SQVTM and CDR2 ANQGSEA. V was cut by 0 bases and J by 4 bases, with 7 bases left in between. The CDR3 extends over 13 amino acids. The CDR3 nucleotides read TGCAGCGTTGAAGATGGAGGGAATCAGCCCCAGCATTTT. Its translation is CSVEDGGNQPQHF.

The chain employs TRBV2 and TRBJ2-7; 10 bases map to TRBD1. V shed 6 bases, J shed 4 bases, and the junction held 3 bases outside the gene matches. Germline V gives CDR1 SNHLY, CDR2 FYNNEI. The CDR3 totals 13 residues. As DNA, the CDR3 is TGTGCCAGCAGAAAGGGACAGGGGTACGAGCAGTACTTC. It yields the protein CASRKGQGYEQYF.

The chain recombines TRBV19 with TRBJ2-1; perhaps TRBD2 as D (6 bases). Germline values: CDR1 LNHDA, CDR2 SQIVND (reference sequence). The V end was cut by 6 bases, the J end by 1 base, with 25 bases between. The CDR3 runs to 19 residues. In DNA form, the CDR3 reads TGTGCCAGTAGGACTGGCGGGGAAATCGGAAGCAGGTCCTACAATGAGCAGTTCTTC. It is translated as CASRTGGEIGSRSYNEQFF. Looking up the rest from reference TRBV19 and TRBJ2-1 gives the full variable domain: DGGITQSPKYLFRKEGQNVTLSCEQNLNHDAMYWYRQDPGQGLRLIYYSQIVNDFQKGDIAEGYSVSREKKESFPLTVTSAQKNPTAFYLCASRTGGEIGSRSYNEQFFGPGTRLTVL.

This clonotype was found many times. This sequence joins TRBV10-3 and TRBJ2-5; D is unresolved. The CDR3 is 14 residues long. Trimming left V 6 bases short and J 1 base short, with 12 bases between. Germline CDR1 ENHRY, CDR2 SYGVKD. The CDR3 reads CAIRGWATQETQYF. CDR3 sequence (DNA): TGTGCCATCAGGGGTTGGGCTACCCAAGAGACCCAGTACTTC.

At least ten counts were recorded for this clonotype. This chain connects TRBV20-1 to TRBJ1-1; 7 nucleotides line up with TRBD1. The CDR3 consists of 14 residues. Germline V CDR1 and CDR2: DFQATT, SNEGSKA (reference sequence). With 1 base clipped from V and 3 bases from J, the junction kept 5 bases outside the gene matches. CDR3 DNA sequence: TGCAGTGCTAGAGTAGGAGGGACAGACACTGAAGCTTTCTTT. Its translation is CSARVGGTDTEAFF.

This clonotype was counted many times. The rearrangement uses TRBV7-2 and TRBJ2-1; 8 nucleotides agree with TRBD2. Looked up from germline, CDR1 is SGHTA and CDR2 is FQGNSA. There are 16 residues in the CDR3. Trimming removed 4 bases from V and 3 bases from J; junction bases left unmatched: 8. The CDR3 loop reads CASSWNSGTSYNEQFF. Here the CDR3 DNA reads TGTGCCAGCAGCTGGAATAGCGGGACCAGCTACAATGAGCAGTTCTTC.

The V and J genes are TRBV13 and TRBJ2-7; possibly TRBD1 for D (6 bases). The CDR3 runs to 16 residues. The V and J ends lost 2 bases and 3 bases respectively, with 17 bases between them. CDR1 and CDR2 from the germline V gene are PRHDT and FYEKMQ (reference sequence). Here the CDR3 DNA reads TGTGCCAGCAGCTTATTTGAGACAGGTAAAATCTACGAGCAGTACTTC. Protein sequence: CASSLFETGKIYEQYF.

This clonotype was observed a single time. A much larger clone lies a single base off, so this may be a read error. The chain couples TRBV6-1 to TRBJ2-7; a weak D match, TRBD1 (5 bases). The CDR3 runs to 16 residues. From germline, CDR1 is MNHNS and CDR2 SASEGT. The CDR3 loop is CASSEVVRDGSHEQYF. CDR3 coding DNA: TGTGCCAGCAGTGAAGTTGTCAGGGATGGCTCCCACGAGCAGTACTTC.

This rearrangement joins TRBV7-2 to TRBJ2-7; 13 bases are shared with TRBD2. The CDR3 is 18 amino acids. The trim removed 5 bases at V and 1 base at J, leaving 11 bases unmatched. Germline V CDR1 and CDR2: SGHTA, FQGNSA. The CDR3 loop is CASSRTPGTSGESYEQYF. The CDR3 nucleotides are TGTGCCAGCAGCCGCACCCCGGGGACTAGCGGGGAGTCCTACGAGCAGTACTTC.

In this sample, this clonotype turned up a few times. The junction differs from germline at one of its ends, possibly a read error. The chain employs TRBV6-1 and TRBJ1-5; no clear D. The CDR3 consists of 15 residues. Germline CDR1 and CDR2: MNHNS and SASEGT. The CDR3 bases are TGTGCCTGCAGTGAAGCGCCACAAAGGAATCAGCCCCAGCATTTT. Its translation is CACSEAPQRNQPQHF.

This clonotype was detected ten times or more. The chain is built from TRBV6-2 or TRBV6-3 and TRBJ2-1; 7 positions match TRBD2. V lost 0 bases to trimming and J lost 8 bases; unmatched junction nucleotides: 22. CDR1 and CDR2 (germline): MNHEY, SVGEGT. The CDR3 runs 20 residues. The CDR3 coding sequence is TGTGCCAGCAGTTACTCGTCCTGGGCTAGCGGCACTTTTAGGAAGGATGAGCAGTTCTTC. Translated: CASSYSSWASGTFRKDEQFF.

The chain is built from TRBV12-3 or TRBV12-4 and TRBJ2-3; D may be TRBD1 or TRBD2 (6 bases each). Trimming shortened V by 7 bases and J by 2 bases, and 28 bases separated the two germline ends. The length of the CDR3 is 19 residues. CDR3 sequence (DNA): TGTGCCAGCACCTCTCGGGCGGGGACACAAATCCCTAACACAGATACGCAGTATTTT. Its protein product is CASTSRAGTQIPNTDTQYF.

Here the CDR3 reads CASSQETGVAYGYTF. Written as DNA, the CDR3 is TGCGCCAGCAGCCAAGAAACAGGGGTAGCATATGGCTACACCTTC. This chain links TRBV4-1 with TRBJ1-2, with 7 bases lining up with TRBD1. Trimming at V came to 0 bases and at J to 5 bases, leaving 6 bases not matched to a gene. Per the germline V gene, CDR1 is MGHRA and CDR2 is YSYEKL. CDR3 length: 15 amino acids.

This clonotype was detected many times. As DNA, the CDR3 is TGTGCCAGCAGTTTATCCGCGGAGGATGAGCAGTTCTTC. Translating gives CASSLSAEDEQFF. The chain links TRBV12-3 or TRBV12-4 to TRBJ2-1; tentatively, D is TRBD2 (5 bases). With 2 bases removed from V and 8 bases from J, the gap between germline ends came to 10 bases. The CDR3 is 13 amino acids.